The 19 T cell receptor beta chains below were found in one sample sequenced in a study of vaccination and CD4 T cells after COVID-19 (dated 2022 in TCRdb). Their antigens are not known. The library relied on PCR. Sequencing took place on an Illumina iSeq 100. At the Johns Hopkins FTIC core, DNA from the cultured CD4+ T cells underwent TCR sequencing with the Oncomine TCR Beta short-read assay. Starting from the raw public reads, TCRdb applied fastp trimming at Q25, assembled clones with MiXCR and retained in-frame beta chains. Records with the same CDR3 protein are collapsed into one entry carrying the most frequent genes and DNA. The sample table lists approximately 24,000 distinct CDR3 sequences, 64% of them with a count of one. Jointly, the top ten make up 4% to 5.5% of the sample. Reading the label with the study, this specimen's treatment or condition is: approximately 10-day PBMC culture with coronavirus spike peptide pools or control peptides (ViraFEST assay).

Sequenced sample: CD4+ T cells from blood, cultured in vitro. The receptors were sampled from a human donor who had recovered from COVID-19.

The chain employs TRBV7-9 and TRBJ2-5, with TRBD1 identical over 11 bases. V gave up 4 bases and J gave up 5 bases; unmatched junction bases: 6. The CDR3 length is 15 residues. Germline CDR1 is SEHNR and CDR2 is FQNEAQ (reference sequence). The CDR3 DNA reads TGTGCCAGCAGCTCGGGACAGGGGGTGAAGGAGACCCAGTACTTC. Its translation: CASSSGQGVKETQYF.

This chain connects TRBV6-2 or TRBV6-3 to TRBJ2-1; TRBD2 might be the D (7 bases). With 2 bases removed from V and 4 bases from J, the gap between germline ends came to 12 bases. Germline loops: CDR1 MNHEY, CDR2 SVGEGT. The CDR3 is 15 amino acids. Here the CDR3 reads CASSYEGGPYNEQFF. CDR3 in DNA: TGTGCCAGCAGTTACGAGGGGGGGCCTTACAATGAGCAGTTCTTC.

The J gene is TRBJ2-5, the V gene TRBV7-2; D ambiguous. Per germline, CDR1 SGHTA and CDR2 FQGNSA. The CDR3 has 13 residues. V gave up 0 bases and J gave up 5 bases, with 7 bases separating them. The CDR3 DNA follows: TGTGCCAGCAGCTTAGCGCGAGAGGAGACCCAGTACTTC. Amino acid sequence: CASSLAREETQYF.

The rearrangement links TRBV5-4 to TRBJ1-3, with a possible D match to TRBD1 (5 bases). This CDR3 spans 15 amino acids. The ends were cut back, 4 bases at V and 0 bases at J, with 11 bases in the middle. Germline values: CDR1 SGHNT, CDR2 YYREEE (reference sequence). The CDR3 region has the DNA TGTGCCAGCAGCCACCAGGGACTCTCTGGAAACACCATATATTTT. Translation gives CASSHQGLSGNTIYF.

The chain joins TRBV7-9 to TRBJ1-3; no firm D call. CDR3 length equals 13 residues. Germline assignment: CDR1 SEHNR and CDR2 FQNEAQ (reference sequence). The V end was cut by 0 bases, the J end by 15 bases, with 15 bases between. In DNA form, the CDR3 reads TGTGCCAGCAGCTTAGCGGGCCTCGAACGTCCATATTTT. Amino acid sequence: CASSLAGLERPYF.

This clonotype occurred a few times. The rearrangement links TRBV20-1 to TRBJ1-2, with D tentatively TRBD1 (5 bases). The CDR3 has 12 residues. Trimming stripped 5 bases from V and 2 bases from J, with 9 bases between. Germline V gene sequence: CDR1 DFQATT, CDR2 SNEGSKA (reference sequence). DNA for the CDR3: TGCAGTGCTTCCCGGGACAACTATGGCTACACCTTC. This translates into CSASRDNYGYTF.

The chain has TRBV15 and TRBJ2-1; 14 nucleotides agree with TRBD2. After removal of 3 bases from V and 1 base from J, the junction contained 2 bases not matched to a gene. Germline loops: CDR1 LNHNV, CDR2 YYDKDF (reference sequence). The CDR3 has 17 residues. The CDR3 loop is CATSSRLAGGSYNEQFF. In nucleotides, the CDR3 is TGTGCCACCAGCAGTCGACTAGCGGGAGGGTCCTACAATGAGCAGTTCTTC. The variable domain in full, with the rest retrieved from reference TRBV15 and TRBJ2-1, is DAMVIQNPRYQVTQFGKPVTLSCSQTLNHNVMYWYQQKSSQAPKLLFHYYDKDFNNEADTPDNFQSRRPNTSFCFLDIRSPGLGDTAMYLCATSSRLAGGSYNEQFFGPGTRLTVL.

Details on this clonotype: Since a much larger clone is just one base distant, this may be a read error. The V gene is TRBV28, the J gene TRBJ2-7, with D perhaps matching TRBD1 or TRBD2 (5 bases each). The CDR3 runs to 14 residues. From germline, CDR1 is MDHEN and CDR2 SYDVKM. The CDR3 protein is CAGSHGTAGIGQYF. CDR3 DNA: TGTGCCGGCAGCCACGGGACGGCCGGCATTGGGCAGTACTTC.

This sequence joins TRBV15 and TRBJ1-3; 7 bases are a match to TRBD1. V shed 2 bases and J 6 bases; nucleotides not matched to a gene: 7. CDR1 is LNHNV, CDR2 YYDKDF, per germline (reference sequence). The CDR3 totals 15 residues. The CDR3 DNA reads as TGTGCCACCAGCAGATACGGGACAGAGCTAAACACCATATATTTT. It specifies CATSRYGTELNTIYF.

The CDR3 is CASSRGGNTEAFF. The CDR3 nucleotides read TGTGCCAGCAGCAGAGGTGGGAACACTGAAGCTTTCTTT. The chain recombines TRBV9 with TRBJ1-1; unclear D gene. Trimming took 4 bases from V and 1 from J, leaving 8 bases between them. Germline CDR1 SGDLS, CDR2 YYNGEE. The CDR3 loop spans 13 amino acids.

The rearrangement links TRBV20-1 to TRBJ1-2, with D unclear. The CDR3 runs 15 residues. V lost 2 bases, J lost 2 bases, and 15 bases lay in between. Germline CDR1 is DFQATT and CDR2 is SNEGSKA (reference sequence). This chain's CDR3 is CSARIHPLRNYGYTF. The CDR3 DNA follows: TGCAGTGCTAGAATACACCCGCTGAGGAACTATGGCTACACCTTC.

The chain employs TRBV5-1 and TRBJ2-2, with 9 bases aligning to TRBD1. This CDR3 spans 14 amino acids. Germline V gene sequence: CDR1 SGHRS, CDR2 YFSETQ. J lost 6 bases, V lost 4 bases, and 4 bases had no gene match. In DNA, the CDR3 is TGCGCCAGCAGCAGGACAGGGGCTCCCGGGGAGCTGTTTTTT. It is translated as CASSRTGAPGELFF.

This clonotype was observed a single time. J is TRBJ2-2 and V is TRBV11-2, with TRBD1 matching over 8 bases. Per germline, CDR1 SGHAT and CDR2 FQNNGV. This CDR3 has 15 residues. V was pared by 5 bases and J by 2 bases, with 4 bases of the junction left unmatched. The CDR3 region has the DNA TGTGCCAGCAGCGACAGGGGTGGTAACACCGGGGAGCTGTTTTTT. Translated, it gives CASSDRGGNTGELFF.

This clonotype came up a few times. The chain combines TRBV28 with TRBJ1-1; D ambiguous. CDR1 is MDHEN and CDR2 is SYDVKM in the germline V gene. This CDR3 is 15 amino acids long. V gave up 5 bases and J gave up 0 bases, with 13 bases separating them. For the CDR3, the DNA is TGTGCCAGCAGTCTTTTAATCGGGGTGAACACTGAAGCTTTCTTT. This sequence encodes CASSLLIGVNTEAFF.

J is TRBJ2-7 and V is TRBV6-1; TRBD1 matches at 8 bases. Per the germline V gene, CDR1 is MNHNS and CDR2 is SASEGT. J lost 6 bases, V lost 3 bases, and 4 bases had no gene match. The CDR3 totals 13 residues. The CDR3, as DNA: TGTGCCAGCAGTGATGACAGGGGATCCGAGCAGTACTTC. Translated: CASSDDRGSEQYF.

This clonotype was seen a single time. V and J are TRBV7-3 and TRBJ2-2; no definite D call. Germline V CDR1 and CDR2: SGHTA, FQGTGA. The CDR3 spans 13 residues. The V and J ends lost 5 bases and 5 bases respectively, with 9 bases between them. The CDR3 sequence is CASSQTITGELFF. In nucleotides, the CDR3 is TGTGCCAGCAGCCAGACCATTACCGGGGAGCTGTTTTTT.

This chain links TRBV20-1 with TRBJ2-7, with 8 nucleotides matching TRBD2. CDR1 is DFQATT, CDR2 SNEGSKA, per germline (reference sequence). V gave up 6 bases and J gave up 4 bases; unmatched junction bases: 8. This CDR3 is built from 13 residues. The CDR3 nucleotides are TGCAGTGCCCCTTGGGGCGGGAGGTACGAGCAGTACTTC. This encodes CSAPWGGRYEQYF.

This clonotype was detected a few times. V is TRBV20-1 and J is TRBJ1-5; no reliable D call. This CDR3 contains 13 residues. CDR1 and CDR2 (germline): DFQATT, SNEGSKA (reference sequence). With 3 bases removed from V and 1 base from J, the gap between germline ends came to 7 bases. The CDR3 here is CSARRPSNQPQHF. For the CDR3, the DNA is TGCAGTGCTAGGAGACCCAGCAATCAGCCCCAGCATTTT.

The chain uses TRBV6-1 and TRBJ1-6, with TRBD1 matching over 7 bases. Germline V gene lookup returns CDR1 MNHNS and CDR2 SASEGT. There are 15 residues in the CDR3. After removal of 9 bases from V and 4 bases from J, the junction contained 9 bases not matched to a gene. The CDR3 sequence is CASHKGTEYNSPLHF. CDR3 DNA sequence: TGTGCCAGTCACAAAGGGACAGAATATAATTCACCCCTCCACTTT.